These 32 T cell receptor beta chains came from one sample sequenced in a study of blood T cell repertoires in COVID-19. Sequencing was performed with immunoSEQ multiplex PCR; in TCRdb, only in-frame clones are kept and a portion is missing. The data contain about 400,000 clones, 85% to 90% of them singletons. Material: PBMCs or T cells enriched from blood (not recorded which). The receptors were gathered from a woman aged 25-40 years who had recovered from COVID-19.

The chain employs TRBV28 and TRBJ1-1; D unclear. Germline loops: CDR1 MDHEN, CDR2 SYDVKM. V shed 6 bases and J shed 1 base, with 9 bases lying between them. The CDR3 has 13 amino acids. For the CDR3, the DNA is TGTGCCAGCAGCCAACAACCGAACACTGAAGCTTTCTTT. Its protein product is CASSQQPNTEAFF.

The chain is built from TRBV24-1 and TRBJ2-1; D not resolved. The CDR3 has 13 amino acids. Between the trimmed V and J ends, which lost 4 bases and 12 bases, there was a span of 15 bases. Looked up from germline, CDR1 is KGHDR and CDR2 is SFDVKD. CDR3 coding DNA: TGTGCCACCAGTGACGACTCCTTATTCGGGCAGTTCTTC. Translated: CATSDDSLFGQFF.

CDR3 sequence reads: CSASEASGSFLNEQFF. The CDR3, as DNA: TGCAGTGCTAGTGAGGCTAGCGGGAGTTTTCTCAATGAGCAGTTCTTC. This chain joins TRBV20-1 and TRBJ2-1, with 10 bases matching TRBD2. The V segment lost 3 bases and the J segment 6 bases; nucleotides outside the gene matches: 11. CDR1 DFQATT and CDR2 SNEGSKA come from the germline V gene (reference sequence). This CDR3 spans 16 amino acids.

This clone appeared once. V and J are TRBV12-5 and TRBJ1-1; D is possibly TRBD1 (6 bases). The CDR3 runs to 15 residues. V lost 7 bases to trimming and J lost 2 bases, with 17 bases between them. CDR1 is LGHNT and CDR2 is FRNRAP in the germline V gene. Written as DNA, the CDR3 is TGTGCTAGTGCCACCCTTCCGGACAGTAACACTGAAGCTTTCTTT. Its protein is CASATLPDSNTEAFF.

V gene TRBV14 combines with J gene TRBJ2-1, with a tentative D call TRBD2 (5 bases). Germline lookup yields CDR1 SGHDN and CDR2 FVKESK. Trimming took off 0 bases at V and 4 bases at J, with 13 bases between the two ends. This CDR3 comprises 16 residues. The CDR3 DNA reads TGTGCCAGCAGCCAAGATCAGGCCAGCGGATACAATGAGCAGTTCTTC. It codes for CASSQDQASGYNEQFF.

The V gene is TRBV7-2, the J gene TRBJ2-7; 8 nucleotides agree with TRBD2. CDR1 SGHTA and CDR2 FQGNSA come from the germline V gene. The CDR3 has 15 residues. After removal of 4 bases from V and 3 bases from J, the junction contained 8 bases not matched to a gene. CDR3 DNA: TGTGCCAGCAGCTCCTTAGCGGGACTTGTCTACGAGCAGTACTTC. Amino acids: CASSSLAGLVYEQYF.

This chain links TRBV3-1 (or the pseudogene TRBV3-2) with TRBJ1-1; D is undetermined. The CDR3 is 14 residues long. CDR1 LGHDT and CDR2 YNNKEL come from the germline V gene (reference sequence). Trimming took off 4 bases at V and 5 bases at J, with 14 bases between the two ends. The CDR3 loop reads CASSPVTLGTEAFF. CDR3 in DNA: TGTGCCAGCAGCCCCGTAACGCTCGGGACTGAAGCTTTCTTT.

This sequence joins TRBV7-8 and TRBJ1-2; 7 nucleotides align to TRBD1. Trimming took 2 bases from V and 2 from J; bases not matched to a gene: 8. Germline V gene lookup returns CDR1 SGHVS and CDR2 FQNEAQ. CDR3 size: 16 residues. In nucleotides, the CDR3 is TGTGCCAGCAGCTTAAAGGTTGGGGACAGAAACTATGGCTACACCTTC. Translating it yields CASSLKVGDRNYGYTF.

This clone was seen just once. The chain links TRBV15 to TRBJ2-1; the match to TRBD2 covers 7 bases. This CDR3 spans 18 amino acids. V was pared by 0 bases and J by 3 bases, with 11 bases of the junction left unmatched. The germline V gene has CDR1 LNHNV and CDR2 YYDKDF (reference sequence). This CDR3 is CATSRERAGESNYNEQFF. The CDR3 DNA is TGTGCCACCAGCAGAGAACGGGCGGGAGAGAGTAACTACAATGAGCAGTTCTTC.

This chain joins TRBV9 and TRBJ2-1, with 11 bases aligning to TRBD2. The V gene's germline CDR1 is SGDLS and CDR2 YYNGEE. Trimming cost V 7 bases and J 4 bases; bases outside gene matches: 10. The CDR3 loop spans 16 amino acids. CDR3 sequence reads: CASGTSGKNTYNEQFF. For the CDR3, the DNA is TGTGCCAGCGGGACTAGCGGAAAAAACACATACAATGAGCAGTTCTTC.

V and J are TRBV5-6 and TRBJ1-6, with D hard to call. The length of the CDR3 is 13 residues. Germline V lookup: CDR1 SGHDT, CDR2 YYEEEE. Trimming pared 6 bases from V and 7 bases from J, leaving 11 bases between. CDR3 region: CASKNTGNSPLHF. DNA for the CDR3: TGTGCCAGCAAAAACACCGGGAATTCACCCCTCCACTTT.

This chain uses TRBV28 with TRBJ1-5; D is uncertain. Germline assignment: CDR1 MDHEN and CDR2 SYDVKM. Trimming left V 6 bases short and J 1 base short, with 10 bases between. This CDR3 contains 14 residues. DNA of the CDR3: TGTGCCAGCAGGGGCTACGTGAGCAATCAGCCCCAGCATTTT. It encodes CASRGYVSNQPQHF.

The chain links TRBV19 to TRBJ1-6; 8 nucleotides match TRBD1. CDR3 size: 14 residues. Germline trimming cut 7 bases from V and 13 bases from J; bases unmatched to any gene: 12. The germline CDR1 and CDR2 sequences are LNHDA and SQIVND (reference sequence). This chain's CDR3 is CASTTGQGGSPLHF. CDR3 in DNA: TGTGCCAGTACCACCGGACAGGGCGGATCCCCCCTCCACTTT.

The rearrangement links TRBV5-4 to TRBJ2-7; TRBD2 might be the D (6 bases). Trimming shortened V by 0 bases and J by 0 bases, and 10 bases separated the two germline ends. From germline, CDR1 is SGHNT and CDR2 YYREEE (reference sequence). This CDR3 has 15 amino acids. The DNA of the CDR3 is TGTGCCAGCAGCTTGGCGGGAGTACCCTCCTACGAGCAGTACTTC. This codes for CASSLAGVPSYEQYF. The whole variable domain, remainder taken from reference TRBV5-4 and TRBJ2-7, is ETGVTQSPTHLIKTRGQQVTLRCSSQSGHNTVSWYQQALGQGPQFIFQYYREEENGRGNFPPRFSGLQFPNYSSELNVNALELDDSALYLCASSLAGVPSYEQYFGPGTRLTVT.

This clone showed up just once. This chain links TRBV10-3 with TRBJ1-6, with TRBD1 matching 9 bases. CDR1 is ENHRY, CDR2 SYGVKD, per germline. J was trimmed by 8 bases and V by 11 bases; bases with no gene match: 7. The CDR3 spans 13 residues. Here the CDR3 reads CAARDRDDSPLHF. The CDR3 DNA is TGTGCCGCCCGGGACAGGGATGATTCACCCCTCCACTTT.

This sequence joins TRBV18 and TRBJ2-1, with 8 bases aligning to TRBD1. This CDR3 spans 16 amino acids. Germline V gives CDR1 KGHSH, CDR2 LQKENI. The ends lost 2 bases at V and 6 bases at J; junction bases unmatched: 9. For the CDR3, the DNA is TGTGCCAGCTCACCAAGATCAGGGGGCGCAGGCAATGAGCAGTTCTTC. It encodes CASSPRSGGAGNEQFF.

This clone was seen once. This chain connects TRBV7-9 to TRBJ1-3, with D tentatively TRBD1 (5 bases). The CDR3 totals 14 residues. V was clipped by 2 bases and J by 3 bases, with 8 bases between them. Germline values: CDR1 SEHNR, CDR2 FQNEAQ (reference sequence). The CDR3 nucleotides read TGTGCCAGCAGCTTAAGCAGGGATGGAAACACCATATATTTT. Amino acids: CASSLSRDGNTIYF.

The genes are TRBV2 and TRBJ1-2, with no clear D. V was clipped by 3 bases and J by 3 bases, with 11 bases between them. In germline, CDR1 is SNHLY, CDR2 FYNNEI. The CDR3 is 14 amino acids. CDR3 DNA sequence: TGTGCCAGCAGTGAGAGGGCGGGTCACTATGGCTACACCTTC. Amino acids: CASSERAGHYGYTF.

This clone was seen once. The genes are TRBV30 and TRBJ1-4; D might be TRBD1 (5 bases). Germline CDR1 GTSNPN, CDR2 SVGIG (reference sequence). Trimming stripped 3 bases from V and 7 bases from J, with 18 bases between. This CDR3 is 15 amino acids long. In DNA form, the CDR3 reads TGTGCCTGGAGGGGTCAGGGTTCTTCTTCTGAAAAACTGTTTTTT. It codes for CAWRGQGSSSEKLFF.

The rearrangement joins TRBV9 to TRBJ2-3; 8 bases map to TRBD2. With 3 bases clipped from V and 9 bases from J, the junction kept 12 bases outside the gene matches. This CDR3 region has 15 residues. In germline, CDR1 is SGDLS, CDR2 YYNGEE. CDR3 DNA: TGTGCCAGCAGCGGCGGACTAGCAGCGGACGACACGCAGTATTTT. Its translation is CASSGGLAADDTQYF.

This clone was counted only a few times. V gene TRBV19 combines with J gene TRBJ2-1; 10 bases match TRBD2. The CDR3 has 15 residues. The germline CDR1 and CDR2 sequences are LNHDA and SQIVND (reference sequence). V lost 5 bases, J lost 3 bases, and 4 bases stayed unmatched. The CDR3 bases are TGTGCCAGTAGTCCCGGGACTAGCGTCTACAATGAGCAGTTCTTC. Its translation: CASSPGTSVYNEQFF.

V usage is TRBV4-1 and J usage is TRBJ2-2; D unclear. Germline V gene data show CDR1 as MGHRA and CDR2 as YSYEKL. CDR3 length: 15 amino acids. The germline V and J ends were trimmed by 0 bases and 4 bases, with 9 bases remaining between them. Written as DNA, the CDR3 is TGCGCCAGCAGCCAAGAGAACGGAGCCACCGGGGAGCTGTTTTTT. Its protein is CASSQENGATGELFF.

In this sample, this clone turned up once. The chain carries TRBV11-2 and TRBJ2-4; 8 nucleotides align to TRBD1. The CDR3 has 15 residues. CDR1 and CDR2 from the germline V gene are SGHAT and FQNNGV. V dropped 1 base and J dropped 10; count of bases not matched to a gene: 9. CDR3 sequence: CASSLGGGTGYIQYF. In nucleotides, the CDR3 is TGTGCCAGCAGCTTAGGAGGAGGGACAGGCTATATTCAGTACTTC.

The CDR3 loop is CASSPPIWDRGNYGYTF. The DNA of the CDR3 is TGTGCCAGCTCACCACCGATTTGGGACAGGGGGAACTATGGCTACACCTTC. The rearrangement joins TRBV18 to TRBJ1-2, with 11 positions matching TRBD1. Germline loops: CDR1 KGHSH, CDR2 LQKENI. CDR3 length equals 17 residues. J gave up 2 bases and V 0 bases, and 5 bases lay outside the gene matches. Using reference TRBV18 and TRBJ1-2 for the parts outside the CDR3, the full variable domain is NAGVMQNPRHLVRRRGQEARLRCSPMKGHSHVYWYRQLPEEGLKFMVYLQKENIIDESGMPKERFSAEFPKEGPSILRIQQVVRGDSAAYFCASSPPIWDRGNYGYTFGSGTRLTVV.

For the CDR3, the DNA is TGTGCCAGCCAGGGACAGGGGGCATGGACTGAAGCTTTCTTT. Its protein product is CASQGQGAWTEAFF. The chain couples TRBV5-4 to TRBJ1-1; 12 nucleotides align to TRBD1. The CDR3 is made up of 14 amino acids. Germline lookup yields CDR1 SGHNT and CDR2 YYREEE (reference sequence). V was pared by 7 bases and J by 5 bases, with 6 bases of the junction left unmatched. Combining the CDR3 with reference TRBV5-4 and TRBJ1-1 gives the whole variable domain ETGVTQSPTHLIKTRGQQVTLRCSSQSGHNTVSWYQQALGQGPQFIFQYYREEENGRGNFPPRFSGLQFPNYSSELNVNALELDDSALYLCASQGQGAWTEAFFGQGTRLTVV.

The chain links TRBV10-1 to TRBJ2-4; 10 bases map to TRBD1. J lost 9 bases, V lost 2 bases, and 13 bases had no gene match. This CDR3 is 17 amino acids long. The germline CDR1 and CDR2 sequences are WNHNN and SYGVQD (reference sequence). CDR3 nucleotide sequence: TGCGCCAGCAGTGAGCCGGGACAGGGGCCACCCAAGAGCATTCAGTACTTC. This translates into CASSEPGQGPPKSIQYF.

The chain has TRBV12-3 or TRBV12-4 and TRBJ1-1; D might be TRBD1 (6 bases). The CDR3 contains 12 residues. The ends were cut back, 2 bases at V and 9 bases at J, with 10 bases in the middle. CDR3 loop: CASSLLDRQAFF. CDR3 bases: TGTGCCAGCAGTTTATTGGACAGACAAGCTTTCTTT.

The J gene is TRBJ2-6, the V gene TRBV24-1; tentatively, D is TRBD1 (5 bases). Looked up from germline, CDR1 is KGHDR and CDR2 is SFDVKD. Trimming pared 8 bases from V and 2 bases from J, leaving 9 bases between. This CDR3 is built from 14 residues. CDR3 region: CATTPGPGANVLTF. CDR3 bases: TGTGCCACCACCCCAGGGCCTGGGGCCAACGTCCTGACTTTC.

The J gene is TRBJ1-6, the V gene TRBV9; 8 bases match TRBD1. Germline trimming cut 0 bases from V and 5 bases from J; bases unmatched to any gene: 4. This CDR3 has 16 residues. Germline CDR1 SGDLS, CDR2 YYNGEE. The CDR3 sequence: CASSVATTGDNSPLHF. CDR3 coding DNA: TGTGCCAGCAGCGTAGCTACGACAGGGGATAATTCACCCCTCCACTTT.

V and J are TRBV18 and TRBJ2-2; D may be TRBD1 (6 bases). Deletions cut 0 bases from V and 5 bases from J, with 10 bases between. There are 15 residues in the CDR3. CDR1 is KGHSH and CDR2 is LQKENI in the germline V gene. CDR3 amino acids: CASSPPLGQTGELFF. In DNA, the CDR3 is TGTGCCAGCTCACCACCTCTCGGACAGACCGGGGAGCTGTTTTTT. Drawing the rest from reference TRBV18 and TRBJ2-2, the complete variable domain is NAGVMQNPRHLVRRRGQEARLRCSPMKGHSHVYWYRQLPEEGLKFMVYLQKENIIDESGMPKERFSAEFPKEGPSILRIQQVVRGDSAAYFCASSPPLGQTGELFFGEGSRLTVL.

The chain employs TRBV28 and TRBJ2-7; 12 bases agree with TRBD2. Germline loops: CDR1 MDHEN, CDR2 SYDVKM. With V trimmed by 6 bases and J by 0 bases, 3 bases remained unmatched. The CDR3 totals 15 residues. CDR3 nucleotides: TGTGCCAGCAGACCTAGCGGGAGGGCCTCCTACGAGCAGTACTTC. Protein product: CASRPSGRASYEQYF.

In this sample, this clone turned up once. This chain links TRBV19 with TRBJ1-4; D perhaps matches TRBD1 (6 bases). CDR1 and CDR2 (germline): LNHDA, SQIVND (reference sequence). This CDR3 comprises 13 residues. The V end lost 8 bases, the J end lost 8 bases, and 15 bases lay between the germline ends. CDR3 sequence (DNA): TGTGCCAGTCGGGGGGCCGGCTGGGAAAAACTGTTTTTT. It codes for CASRGAGWEKLFF.